This T cell receptor (beta chain) is from a study of T cells after yellow fever vaccination. TCRdb reprocessed the 5' RACE reads via MiXCR and lists one record per CDR3 protein. Of just under 600,000 distinct CDR3 sequences in the sample, approximately 12% were seen once. This clonotype was observed a few times. Sequenced here: PBMCs, sampled on the day of the yellow fever booster vaccination. The TCR sequence derives from a man aged 25-45 years who received the YFV17D yellow fever vaccine.

CDR3: CASSYSRLSESSYNEQFF. The DNA of the CDR3 is TGTGCCAGCAGTTACTCCCGGCTTTCCGAAAGCTCCTACAATGAGCAGTTCTTC. This chain uses TRBV6-5 with TRBJ2-1, with D uncertain. CDR3 length: 18 residues. From germline, CDR1 is MNHEY and CDR2 SVGAGI. Trimming took 0 bases from V and 0 from J, leaving 15 bases between them.